This T cell receptor beta chain was captured by sequencing in a study of T-cell memory formation after mild COVID-19. Regarding the study as a whole: Cross-reactive memory seemingly joined, as some responding clones were found in pre-infection memory. A second wave expanding day 15 to 37 was CD4+-biased; contracting clones were balanced.

Trimming pared 4 bases from V and 1 base from J, leaving 11 bases between. Germline loops: CDR1 SQVTM, CDR2 ANQGSEA. The CDR3 runs to 14 residues. TCRdb reprocessed the 5' RACE reads with MiXCR, giving one entry per CDR3 protein. The sample has 300,000 to 400,000 distinct CDR3 sequences, about a sixth seen once; the top ten hold around 24%. As regards this clonotype: Its antigen is unknown.

This sequence joins TRBV29-1 and TRBJ2-1; either TRBD1 or TRBD2 may fit D (5 bases each). This clonotype was obtained from a man between 18 and 35 years old who had mild COVID-19 (a few samples of this study predate the infection). Cell type and time point are not known. The sequenced material came from PBMCs or a T cell subset sorted from them (not recorded which). In DNA form, the CDR3 reads TGCAGCGTTGTTTGGGGGATTTCCTACAATGAGCAGTTCTTC. Translating it yields CSVVWGISYNEQFF.